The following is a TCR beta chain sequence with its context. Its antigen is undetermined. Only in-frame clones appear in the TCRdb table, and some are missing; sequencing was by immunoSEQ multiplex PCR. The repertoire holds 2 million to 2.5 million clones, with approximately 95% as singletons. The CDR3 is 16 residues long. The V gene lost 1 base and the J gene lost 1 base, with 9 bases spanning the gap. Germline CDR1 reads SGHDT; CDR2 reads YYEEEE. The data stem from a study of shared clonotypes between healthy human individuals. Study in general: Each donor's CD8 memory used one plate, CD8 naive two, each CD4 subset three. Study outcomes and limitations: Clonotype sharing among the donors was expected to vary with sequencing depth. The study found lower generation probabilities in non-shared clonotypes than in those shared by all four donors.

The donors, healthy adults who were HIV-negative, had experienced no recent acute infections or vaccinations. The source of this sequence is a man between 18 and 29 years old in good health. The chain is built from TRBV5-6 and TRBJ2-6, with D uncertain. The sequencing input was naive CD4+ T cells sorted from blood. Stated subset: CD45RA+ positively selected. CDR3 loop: CASSLLSGSGANVLTF. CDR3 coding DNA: TGTGCCAGCAGCTTGCTTTCCGGATCTGGGGCCAACGTCCTGACTTTC.